This TCR beta chain was captured by sequencing in a study of T cell changes during pregnancy in multiple sclerosis. V was clipped by 6 bases and J by 4 bases, with 15 bases between them. The germline V gene encodes CDR1 MNHEY and CDR2 SVGAGI. This CDR3 has 14 residues. TCRdb's copy holds only in-frame clones and misses some; the assay was immunoSEQ multiplex PCR. The sample lists about 40,000 clones; approximately 92% were seen once. The sequence was obtained from a female donor with multiple sclerosis, enrolled in a pregnancy study. The chain couples TRBV6-5 to TRBJ1-2, with D possibly being TRBD1 (6 bases). The sample here was CD4+ T cells from peripheral blood mononuclear cells, taken in the third trimester of pregnancy. The CDR3 sequence: CASRDTGSFYGYTF. The CDR3 DNA sequence: TGTGCCAGCAGAGATACAGGGTCCTTCTATGGCTACACCTTC.